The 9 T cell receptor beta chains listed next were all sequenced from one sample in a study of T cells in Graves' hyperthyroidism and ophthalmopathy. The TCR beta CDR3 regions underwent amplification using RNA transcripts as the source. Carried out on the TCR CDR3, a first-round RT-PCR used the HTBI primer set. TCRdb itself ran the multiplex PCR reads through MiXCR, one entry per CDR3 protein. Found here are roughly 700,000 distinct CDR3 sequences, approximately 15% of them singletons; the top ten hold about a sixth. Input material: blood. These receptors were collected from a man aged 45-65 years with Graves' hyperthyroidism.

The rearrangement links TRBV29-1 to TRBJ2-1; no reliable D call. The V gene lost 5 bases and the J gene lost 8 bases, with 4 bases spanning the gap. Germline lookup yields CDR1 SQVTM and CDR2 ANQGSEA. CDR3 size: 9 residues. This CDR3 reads CSVSDEQFF. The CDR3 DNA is TGCAGCGTTTCCGATGAGCAGTTCTTC.

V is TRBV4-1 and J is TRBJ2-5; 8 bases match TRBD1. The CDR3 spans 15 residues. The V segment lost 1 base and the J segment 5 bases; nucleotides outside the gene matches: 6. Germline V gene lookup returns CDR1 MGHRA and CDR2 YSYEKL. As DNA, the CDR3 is TGCGCCAGCAGCCAAGGTGGCAGGGGGCGGGAGACCCAGTACTTC. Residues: CASSQGGRGRETQYF.

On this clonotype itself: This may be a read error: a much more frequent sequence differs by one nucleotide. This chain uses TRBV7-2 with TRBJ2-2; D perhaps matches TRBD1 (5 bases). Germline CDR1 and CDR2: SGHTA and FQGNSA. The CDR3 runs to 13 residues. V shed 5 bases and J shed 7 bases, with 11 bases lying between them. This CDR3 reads CASSARADGELFF. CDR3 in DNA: TGTGCCAGCAGCGCCAGGGCTGACGGGGAGCTGTTTTTT. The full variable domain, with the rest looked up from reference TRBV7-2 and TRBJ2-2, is GAGVSQSPSNKVTEKGKDVELRCDPISGHTALYWYRQSLGQGLEFLIYFQGNSAPDKSGLPSDRFSAERTGGSVSTLTIQRTQQEDSAVYLCASSARADGELFFGEGSRLTVL.

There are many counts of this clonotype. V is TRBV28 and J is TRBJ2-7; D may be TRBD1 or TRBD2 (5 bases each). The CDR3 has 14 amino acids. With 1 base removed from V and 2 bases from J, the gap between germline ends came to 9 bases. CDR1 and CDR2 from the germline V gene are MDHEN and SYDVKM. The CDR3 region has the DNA TGTGCCAGCAGTTTATCGGGGCTCACCTACGAGCAGTACTTC. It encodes CASSLSGLTYEQYF.

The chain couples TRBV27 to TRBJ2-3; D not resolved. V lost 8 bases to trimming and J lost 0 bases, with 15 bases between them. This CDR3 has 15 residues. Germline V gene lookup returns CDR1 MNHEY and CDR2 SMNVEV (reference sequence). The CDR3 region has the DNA TGTGCCAGCTCTGCCCCCCTAGGTAGCACAGATACGCAGTATTTT. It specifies CASSAPLGSTDTQYF.

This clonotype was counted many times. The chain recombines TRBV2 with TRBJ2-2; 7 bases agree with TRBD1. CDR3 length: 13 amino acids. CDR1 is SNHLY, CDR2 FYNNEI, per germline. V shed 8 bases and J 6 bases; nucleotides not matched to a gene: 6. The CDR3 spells CASVRQGSGELFF. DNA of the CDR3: TGTGCCAGCGTTAGACAGGGTTCCGGGGAGCTGTTTTTT.

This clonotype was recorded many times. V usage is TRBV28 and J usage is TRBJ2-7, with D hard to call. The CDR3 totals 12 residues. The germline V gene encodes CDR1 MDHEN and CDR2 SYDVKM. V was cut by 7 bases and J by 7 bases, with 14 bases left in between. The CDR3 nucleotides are TGTGCCAGCACCTCGCTGGGCAAAGAGCAGTACTTC. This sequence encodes CASTSLGKEQYF.

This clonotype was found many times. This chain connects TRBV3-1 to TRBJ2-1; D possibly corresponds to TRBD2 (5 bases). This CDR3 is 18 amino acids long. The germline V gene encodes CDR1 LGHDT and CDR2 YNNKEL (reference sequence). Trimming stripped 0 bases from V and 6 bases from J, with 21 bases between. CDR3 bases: TGTGCCAGCAGCCAAGAAGTCGGAGGACCGTCCCGGACCAATGAGCAGTTCTTC. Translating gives CASSQEVGGPSRTNEQFF.

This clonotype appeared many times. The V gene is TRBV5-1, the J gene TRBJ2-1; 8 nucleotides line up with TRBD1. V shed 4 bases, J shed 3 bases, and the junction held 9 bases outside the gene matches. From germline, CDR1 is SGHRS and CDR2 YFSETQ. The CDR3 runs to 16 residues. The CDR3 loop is CASSPEQGGIYNEQFF. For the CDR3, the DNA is TGCGCCAGCAGCCCGGAACAGGGGGGAATCTACAATGAGCAGTTCTTC. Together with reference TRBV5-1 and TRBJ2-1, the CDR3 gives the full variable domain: KAGVTQTPRYLIKTRGQQVTLSCSPISGHRSVSWYQQTPGQGLQFLFEYFSETQRNKGNFPGRFSGRQFSNSRSEMNVSTLELGDSALYLCASSPEQGGIYNEQFFGPGTRLTVL.